The present entry profiles one TCR beta chain with its context. The PCR contained 60 Vbeta and 13 Jbeta primers. This table comes from immunoSEQ multiplex PCR, and its TCRdb copy is limited to in-frame clones, with some not included. The sample table sets out 150,000 or so clones. The data stem from a study of cytomegalovirus exposure and HLA in healthy donors. Looking at the study overall: From HLA-typed donors, an early data release held some 80 million unique TCRs. Out of 398 genotyped donors, roughly 80% belonged to the Caucasian-associated ancestry cluster.

V lost 6 bases to trimming and J lost 5 bases, with 17 bases between them. The germline gives CDR1 MNHNY, CDR2 SVGAGI (reference sequence). The CDR3 is made up of 14 amino acids. The sequenced sample was PBMCs. The genes are TRBV6-6 and TRBJ2-7, with D perhaps matching TRBD1 (6 bases). The sequence was obtained from a woman in her forties or fifties in good health and CMV-seronegative. This chain's CDR3 is CASSPLPGHHEQYF. In DNA, the CDR3 is TGTGCCAGCAGCCCCCTCCCGGGACACCACGAGCAGTACTTC.